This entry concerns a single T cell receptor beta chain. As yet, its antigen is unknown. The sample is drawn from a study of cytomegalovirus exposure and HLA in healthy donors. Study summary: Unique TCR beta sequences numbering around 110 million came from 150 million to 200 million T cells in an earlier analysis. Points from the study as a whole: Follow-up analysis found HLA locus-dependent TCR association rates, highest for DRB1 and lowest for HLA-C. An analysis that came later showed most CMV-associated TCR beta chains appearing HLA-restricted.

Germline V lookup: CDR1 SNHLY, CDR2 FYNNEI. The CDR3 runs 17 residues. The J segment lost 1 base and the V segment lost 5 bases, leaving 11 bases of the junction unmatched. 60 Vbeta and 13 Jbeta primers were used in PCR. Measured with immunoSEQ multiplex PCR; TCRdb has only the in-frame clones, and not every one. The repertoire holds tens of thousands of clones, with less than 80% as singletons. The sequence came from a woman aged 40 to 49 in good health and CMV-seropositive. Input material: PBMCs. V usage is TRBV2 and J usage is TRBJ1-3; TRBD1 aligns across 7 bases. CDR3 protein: CASSTEEDRESGNTIYF. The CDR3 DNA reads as TGTGCCAGCAGTACTGAAGAAGACAGGGAATCTGGAAACACCATATATTTT.